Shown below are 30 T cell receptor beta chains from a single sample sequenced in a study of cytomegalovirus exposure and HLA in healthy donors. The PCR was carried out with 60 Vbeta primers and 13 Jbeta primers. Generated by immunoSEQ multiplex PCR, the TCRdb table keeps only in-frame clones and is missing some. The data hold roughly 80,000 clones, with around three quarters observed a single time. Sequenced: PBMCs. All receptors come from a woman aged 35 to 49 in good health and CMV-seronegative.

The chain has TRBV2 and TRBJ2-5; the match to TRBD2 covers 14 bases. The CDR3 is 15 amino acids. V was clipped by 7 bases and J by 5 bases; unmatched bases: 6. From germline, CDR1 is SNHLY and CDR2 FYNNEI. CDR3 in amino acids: CASTMGLAGVETQYF. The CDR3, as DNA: TGTGCCAGCACCATGGGACTAGCGGGAGTGGAGACCCAGTACTTC.

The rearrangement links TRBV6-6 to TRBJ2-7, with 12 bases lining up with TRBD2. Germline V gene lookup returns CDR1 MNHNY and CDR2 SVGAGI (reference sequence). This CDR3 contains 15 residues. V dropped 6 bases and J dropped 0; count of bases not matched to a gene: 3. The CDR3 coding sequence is TGTGCCAGCAGAACGACTAGCGGGAGCTCCTACGAGCAGTACTTC. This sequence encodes CASRTTSGSSYEQYF.

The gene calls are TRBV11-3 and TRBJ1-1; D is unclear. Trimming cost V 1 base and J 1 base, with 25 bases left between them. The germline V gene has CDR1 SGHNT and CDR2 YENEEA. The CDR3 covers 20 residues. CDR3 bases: TGTGCCAGCAGCTTAGGGCTACGGCGTCGGTGGCGGTTGCGGAACACTGAAGCTTTCTTT. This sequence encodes CASSLGLRRRWRLRNTEAFF.

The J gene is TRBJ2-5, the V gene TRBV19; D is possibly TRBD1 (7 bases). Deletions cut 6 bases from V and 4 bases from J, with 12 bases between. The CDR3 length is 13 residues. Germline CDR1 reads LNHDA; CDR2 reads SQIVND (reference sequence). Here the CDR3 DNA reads TGTGCCAGTAGGGAGGGGGCTCGAGAGACCCAGTACTTC. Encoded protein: CASREGARETQYF.

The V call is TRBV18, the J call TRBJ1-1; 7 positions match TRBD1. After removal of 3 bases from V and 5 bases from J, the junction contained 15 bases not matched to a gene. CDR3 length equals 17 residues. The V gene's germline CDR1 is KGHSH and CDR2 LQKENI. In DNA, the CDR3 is TGTGCCAGCTCACCTCCGGTTGGGAACAGGGGAGGTACTGAAGCTTTCTTT. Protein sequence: CASSPPVGNRGGTEAFF.

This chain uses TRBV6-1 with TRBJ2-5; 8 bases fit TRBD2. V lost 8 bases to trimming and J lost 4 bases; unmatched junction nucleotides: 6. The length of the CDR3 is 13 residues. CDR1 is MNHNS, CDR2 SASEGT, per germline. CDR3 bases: TGTGCCAGCGGGTGGCGGGGGGCAGAGACCCAGTACTTC. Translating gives CASGWRGAETQYF.

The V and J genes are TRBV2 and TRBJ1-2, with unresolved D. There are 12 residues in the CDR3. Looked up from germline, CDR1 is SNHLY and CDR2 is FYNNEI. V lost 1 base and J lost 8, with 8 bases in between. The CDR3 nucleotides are TGTGCCAGCAGTGAAGATGGGCAGGGCTACACCTTC. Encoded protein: CASSEDGQGYTF.

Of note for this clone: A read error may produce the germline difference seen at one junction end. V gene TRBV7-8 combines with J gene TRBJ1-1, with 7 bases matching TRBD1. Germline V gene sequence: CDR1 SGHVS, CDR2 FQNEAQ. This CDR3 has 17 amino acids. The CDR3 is CASSLRSQGRGNIEAFF. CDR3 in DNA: TGTGCCAGCAGCTTACGGTCACAGGGGCGTGGGAACATTGAAGCTTTCTTT.

The CDR3 loop is CASGRDRGRLETQYF. CDR3 in DNA: TGCGCCAGCGGCAGGGACAGGGGGCGCTTAGAGACCCAGTACTTC. The V and J genes are TRBV5-1 and TRBJ2-5; 12 nucleotides line up with TRBD1. Unmatched junction bases numbered 8, after V lost 7 bases and J lost 4 bases. Per the germline V gene, CDR1 is SGHRS and CDR2 is YFSETQ. The CDR3 spans 15 residues.

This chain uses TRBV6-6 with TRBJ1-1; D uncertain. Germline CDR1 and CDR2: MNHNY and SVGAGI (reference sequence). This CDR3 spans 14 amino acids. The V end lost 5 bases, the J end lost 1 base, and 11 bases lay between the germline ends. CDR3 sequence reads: CASSAGPENTEAFF. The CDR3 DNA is TGTGCCAGCAGTGCAGGTCCCGAGAACACTGAAGCTTTCTTT.

CDR3 residues: CAWSAGLAGTDTQYF. The CDR3, as DNA: TGTGCCTGGAGTGCAGGACTAGCCGGCACAGATACGCAGTATTTT. This sequence joins TRBV30 and TRBJ2-3, with 8 bases that match TRBD2. The CDR3 spans 15 residues. Trimming took 1 base from V and 1 from J; bases not matched to a gene: 4. Germline assignment: CDR1 GTSNPN and CDR2 SVGIG (reference sequence).

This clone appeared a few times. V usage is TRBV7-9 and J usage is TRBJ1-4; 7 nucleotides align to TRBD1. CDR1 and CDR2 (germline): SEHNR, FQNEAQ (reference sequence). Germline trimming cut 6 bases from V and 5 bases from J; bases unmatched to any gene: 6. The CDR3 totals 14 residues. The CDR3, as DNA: TGTGCCAGCAGGGCCGACAGGGAAAATGAAAAACTGTTTTTT. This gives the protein CASRADRENEKLFF.

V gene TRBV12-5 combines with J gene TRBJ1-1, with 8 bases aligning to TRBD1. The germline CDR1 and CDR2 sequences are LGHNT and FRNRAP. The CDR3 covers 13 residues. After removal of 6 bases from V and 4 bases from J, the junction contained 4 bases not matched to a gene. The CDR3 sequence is CASGSTGGTEAFF. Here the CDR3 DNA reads TGTGCTAGTGGATCCACAGGGGGCACTGAAGCTTTCTTT.

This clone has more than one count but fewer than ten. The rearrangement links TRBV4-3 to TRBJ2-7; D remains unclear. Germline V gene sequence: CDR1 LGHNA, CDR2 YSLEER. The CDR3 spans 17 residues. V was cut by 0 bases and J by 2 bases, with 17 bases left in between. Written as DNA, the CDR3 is TGCGCCAGCAGCCAAGACTTAAACTTGAGGCGGACCTACGAGCAGTACTTC. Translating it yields CASSQDLNLRRTYEQYF.

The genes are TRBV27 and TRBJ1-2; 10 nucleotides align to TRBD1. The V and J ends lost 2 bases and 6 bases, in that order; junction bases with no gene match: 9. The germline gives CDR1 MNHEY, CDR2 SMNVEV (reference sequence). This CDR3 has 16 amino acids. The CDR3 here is CASSLRIRQGAHGYTF. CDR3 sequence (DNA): TGTGCCAGCAGTTTACGCATAAGACAGGGGGCTCATGGCTACACCTTC.

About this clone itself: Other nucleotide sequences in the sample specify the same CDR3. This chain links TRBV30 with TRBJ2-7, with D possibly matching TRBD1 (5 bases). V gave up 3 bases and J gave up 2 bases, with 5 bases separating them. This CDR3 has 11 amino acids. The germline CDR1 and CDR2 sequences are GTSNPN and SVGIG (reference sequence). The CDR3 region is CAWRTAYEQYF. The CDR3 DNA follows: TGTGCCTGGAGGACAGCCTACGAGCAGTACTTC.

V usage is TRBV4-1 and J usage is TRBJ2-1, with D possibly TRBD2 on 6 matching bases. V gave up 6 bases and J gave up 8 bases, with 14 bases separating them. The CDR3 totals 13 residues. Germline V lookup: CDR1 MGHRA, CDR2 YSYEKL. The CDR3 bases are TGCGCCAGCAGTTCCCTTTGGGGGGATGAGCAGTTCTTC. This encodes CASSSLWGDEQFF.

The CDR3 region is CASSFVLAGGPDTQYF. CDR3 nucleotides: TGTGCCAGCAGTTTTGTACTAGCGGGAGGACCAGATACGCAGTATTTT. The chain recombines TRBV27 with TRBJ2-3; 12 bases match TRBD2. There are 16 residues in the CDR3. V lost 3 bases and J lost 4; bases outside the gene matches: 5. The germline gives CDR1 MNHEY, CDR2 SMNVEV (reference sequence).

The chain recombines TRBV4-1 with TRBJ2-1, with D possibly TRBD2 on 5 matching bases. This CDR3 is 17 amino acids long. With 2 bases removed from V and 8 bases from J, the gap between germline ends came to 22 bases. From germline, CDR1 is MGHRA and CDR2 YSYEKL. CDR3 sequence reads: CASSQPMGAVPHYEQFF. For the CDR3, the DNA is TGCGCCAGCAGCCAACCCATGGGAGCGGTCCCTCACTATGAGCAGTTCTTC.

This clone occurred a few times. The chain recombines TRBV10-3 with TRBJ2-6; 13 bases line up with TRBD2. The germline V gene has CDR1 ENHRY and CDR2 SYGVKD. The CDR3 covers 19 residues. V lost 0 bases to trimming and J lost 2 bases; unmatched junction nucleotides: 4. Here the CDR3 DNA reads TGTGCCATCAGTGAGTCGCGTACTAGCGGGAGGGCTGGGGCCAACGTCCTGACTTTC. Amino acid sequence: CAISESRTSGRAGANVLTF.

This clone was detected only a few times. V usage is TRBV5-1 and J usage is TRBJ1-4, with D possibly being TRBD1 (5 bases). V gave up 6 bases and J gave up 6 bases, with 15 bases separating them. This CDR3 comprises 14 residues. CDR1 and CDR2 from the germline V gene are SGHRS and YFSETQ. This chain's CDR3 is CASKPGGGDEKLFF. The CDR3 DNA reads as TGCGCCAGCAAGCCCGGGGGAGGGGATGAAAAACTGTTTTTT. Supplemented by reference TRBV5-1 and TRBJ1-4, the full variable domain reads KAGVTQTPRYLIKTRGQQVTLSCSPISGHRSVSWYQQTPGQGLQFLFEYFSETQRNKGNFPGRFSGRQFSNSRSEMNVSTLELGDSALYLCASKPGGGDEKLFFGSGTQLSVL.

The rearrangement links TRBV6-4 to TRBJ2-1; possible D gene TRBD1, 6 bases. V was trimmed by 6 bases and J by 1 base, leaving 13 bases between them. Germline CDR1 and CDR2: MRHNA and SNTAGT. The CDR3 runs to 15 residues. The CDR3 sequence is CASRQEDSSYNEQFF. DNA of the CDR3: TGTGCCAGCAGACAAGAGGACAGTTCCTACAATGAGCAGTTCTTC.

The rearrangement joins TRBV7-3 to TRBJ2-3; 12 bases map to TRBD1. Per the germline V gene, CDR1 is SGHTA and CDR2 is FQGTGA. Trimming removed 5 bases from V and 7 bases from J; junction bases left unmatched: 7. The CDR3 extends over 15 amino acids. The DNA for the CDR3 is TGTGCCAGCAGCGGGGGACAGGGGGCTTCTAATACGCAGTATTTT. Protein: CASSGGQGASNTQYF.

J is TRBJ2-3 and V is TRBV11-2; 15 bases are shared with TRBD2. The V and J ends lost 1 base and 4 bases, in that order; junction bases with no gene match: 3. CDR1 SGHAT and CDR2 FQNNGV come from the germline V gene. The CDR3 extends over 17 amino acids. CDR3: CASSLAGLAGGADTQYF. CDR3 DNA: TGTGCCAGCAGCTTAGCGGGACTAGCGGGAGGTGCAGATACGCAGTATTTT.

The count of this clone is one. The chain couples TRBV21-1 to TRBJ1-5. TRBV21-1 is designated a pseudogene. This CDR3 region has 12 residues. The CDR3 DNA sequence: TGTGCCAGCAGCAAAGGGAGGGGCGCCCAGCATTTT. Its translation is CASSKGRGAQHF.

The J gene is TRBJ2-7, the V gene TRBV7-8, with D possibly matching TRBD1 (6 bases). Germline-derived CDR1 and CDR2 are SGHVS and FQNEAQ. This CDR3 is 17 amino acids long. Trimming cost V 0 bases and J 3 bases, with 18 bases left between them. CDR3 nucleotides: TGTGCCAGCAGCTTAGCTAGTGGGGGCTACGAAAGCTACGAGCAGTACTTC. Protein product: CASSLASGGYESYEQYF.

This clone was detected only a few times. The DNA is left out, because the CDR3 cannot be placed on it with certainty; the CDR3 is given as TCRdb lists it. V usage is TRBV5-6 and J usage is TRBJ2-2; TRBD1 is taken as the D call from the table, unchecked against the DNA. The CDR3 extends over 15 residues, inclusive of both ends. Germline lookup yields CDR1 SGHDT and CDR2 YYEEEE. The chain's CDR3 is CASSLFGQGTGELFF.

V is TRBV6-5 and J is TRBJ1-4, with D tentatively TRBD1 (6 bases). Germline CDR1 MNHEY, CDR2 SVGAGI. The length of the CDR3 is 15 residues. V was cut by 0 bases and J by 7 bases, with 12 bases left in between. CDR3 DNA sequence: TGTGCCAGCAGTTACTCCGGGAGGGGGAGTGAAAAACTGTTTTTT. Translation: CASSYSGRGSEKLFF.

CDR3 amino acids: CASSFRDGENIQYF. Here the CDR3 DNA reads TGTGCCAGCAGCTTCCGGGATGGGGAAAACATTCAGTACTTC. The chain joins TRBV7-9 to TRBJ2-4; perhaps TRBD2 as D (5 bases). With 3 bases removed from V and 5 bases from J, the gap between germline ends came to 11 bases. CDR1 is SEHNR and CDR2 is FQNEAQ in the germline V gene (reference sequence). CDR3 length: 14 residues.

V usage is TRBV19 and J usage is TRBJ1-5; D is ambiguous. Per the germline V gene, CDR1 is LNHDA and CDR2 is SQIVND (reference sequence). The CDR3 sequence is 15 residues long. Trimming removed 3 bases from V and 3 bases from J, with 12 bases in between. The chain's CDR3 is CASSIDGAPNQPQHF. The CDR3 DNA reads TGTGCCAGTAGTATTGATGGAGCCCCCAATCAGCCCCAGCATTTT.